Listed below are T cell receptor beta chains from one sample, sequenced in a study of CD8+ T cells in alopecia areata. The data were produced by immunoSEQ multiplex PCR, yet TCRdb's version contains in-frame clones alone and is incomplete. Here the sample spans approximately 150,000 clones, 50% to 60% being singletons. Sequencing was performed on CD4+ T cells sorted from blood. The receptors stem from a human donor in good health. Both conserved end residues are part of each CDR3. The D gene is left open where the match is weak. Clone size is not always given. Where it is, it says once, few, many or a class for expanded clones.

D gene: .
V gene: TRBV29-1
clone size: .
J gene: TRBJ2-1
CDR3 DNA: TGCAGCGTCCCTATTTGGGGCTCCTACAATGAGCAGTTCTTC
CDR3 protein: CSVPIWGSYNEQFF

D gene: .
V gene: TRBV29-1
clone size: .
J gene: TRBJ2-3
CDR3 DNA: TGCAGCGTTGAGGCGGGACCTACCACAGATACGCAGTATTTT
CDR3 protein: CSVEAGPTTDTQYF

D gene: .
V gene: TRBV5-6
clone size: .
J gene: TRBJ2-2
CDR3 DNA: TGTGCCAGCAGCTTGTCGGGATCCACCGGGGAGCTGTTTTTT
CDR3 protein: CASSLSGSTGELFF

D gene: .
V gene: TRBV18
clone size: few
J gene: TRBJ2-7
CDR3 DNA: TGTGCCAGCTCACCTCCAGGCTCCTACGAGCAGTACTTC
CDR3 protein: CASSPPGSYEQYF

D gene: .
V gene: TRBV7-2
clone size: few
J gene: TRBJ2-1
CDR3 DNA: TGTGCCAGCAGCTTCATGACTGGTAGCTCCTACAATGAGCAGTTCTTC
CDR3 protein: CASSFMTGSSYNEQFF

D gene: .
V gene: TRBV5-1
clone size: .
J gene: TRBJ2-1
CDR3 DNA: TGCGCCAGCAGCTCCCGGGACTTCTACAATGAGCAGTTCTTC
CDR3 protein: CASSSRDFYNEQFF

D gene: .
V gene: TRBV5-1
clone size: .
J gene: TRBJ2-4
CDR3 DNA: TGCGCCAGCAGCTCACAGGGCTACAAAAACATTCAGTACTTC
CDR3 protein: CASSSQGYKNIQYF

D gene: TRBD1
V gene: TRBV7-2
clone size: .
J gene: TRBJ2-5
CDR3 DNA: TGTGCCAGCAGCCCAAACAGGGGCCGCTTAGGGGCCCAGTACTTC
CDR3 protein: CASSPNRGRLGAQYF

D gene: .
V gene: TRBV29-1
clone size: .
J gene: TRBJ1-1
CDR3 DNA: TGCAGCGTTGAGGGGAGGATGAACACTGAAGCTTTCTTT
CDR3 protein: CSVEGRMNTEAFF

D gene: TRBD1
V gene: TRBV29-1
clone size: .
J gene: TRBJ2-2
CDR3 DNA: TGCAGCGCCCCCGGGACAGGGGACGGGGAGCTGTTTTTT
CDR3 protein: CSAPGTGDGELFF

D gene: TRBD1
V gene: TRBV5-1
clone size: few
J gene: TRBJ2-5
CDR3 DNA: TGCGCCACCACCACAGGGGGACGTGAGACCCAGTACTTC
CDR3 protein: CATTTGGRETQYF

D gene: .
V gene: TRBV29-1
clone size: .
J gene: TRBJ2-4
CDR3 DNA: TGCAGCGTTGAGCAGGGGACGGGCAAAAACATTCAGTACTTC
CDR3 protein: CSVEQGTGKNIQYF

D gene: .
V gene: TRBV5-4
clone size: .
J gene: TRBJ1-5
CDR3 DNA: TGTGCCAGCAGCCCGGGAGAAAATCAGCCCCAGCATTTT
CDR3 protein: CASSPGENQPQHF

D gene: .
V gene: TRBV4-1
clone size: .
J gene: TRBJ2-4
CDR3 DNA: TGCGCCAGCAGGGGGGCAGGCCCTAAAAACATTCAGTACTTC
CDR3 protein: CASRGAGPKNIQYF

D gene: .
V gene: TRBV5-6
clone size: .
J gene: TRBJ2-1
CDR3 DNA: TGTGCCAGCAGCTTGTGGGTGTCGTTCGAGCAGTTCTTC
CDR3 protein: CASSLWVSFEQFF

D gene: TRBD2
V gene: TRBV29-1
clone size: few
J gene: TRBJ2-1
CDR3 DNA: TGCAGCGTTGAATCAGGGAGGGTCGGCAATGAGCAGTTCTTC
CDR3 protein: CSVESGRVGNEQFF

D gene: .
V gene: TRBV11-2
clone size: few
J gene: TRBJ2-5
CDR3 DNA: TGTGCCAGCAGCATCCTTGGACAACGCCAAGAGACCCAGTACTTC
CDR3 protein: CASSILGQRQETQYF

D gene: .
V gene: TRBV27
clone size: .
J gene: TRBJ2-7
CDR3 DNA: TGTGCCAGCAGCAATGGACTCTACGAGCAGTACTTC
CDR3 protein: CASSNGLYEQYF

D gene: TRBD1
V gene: TRBV7-8
clone size: .
J gene: TRBJ2-2
CDR3 DNA: TGTGCCAGCAGCCCTCGACAGGGAACCGGGGAGCTGTTTTTT
CDR3 protein: CASSPRQGTGELFF

D gene: .
V gene: TRBV6-5
clone size: .
J gene: TRBJ2-7
CDR3 DNA: TGTGCCAGCAGACCGGGACACGGAGACGAGCAGTACTTC
CDR3 protein: CASRPGHGDEQYF

D gene: .
V gene: TRBV29-1
clone size: few
J gene: TRBJ2-5
CDR3 DNA: TGCAGCGTTGAAGGAAGGTCCGGGACCCAGTACTTC
CDR3 protein: CSVEGRSGTQYF

D gene: .
V gene: TRBV9
clone size: .
J gene: TRBJ2-5
CDR3 DNA: TGTGCCAGCAGCGTAGGGGGCCGGGACACCCAAGAGACCCAGTACTTC
CDR3 protein: CASSVGGRDTQETQYF

D gene: .
V gene: TRBV7-2
clone size: few
J gene: TRBJ1-4
CDR3 DNA: TGTGCCAGCAGCCTTGGACAGCATAATGAAAAACTGTTTTTT
CDR3 protein: CASSLGQHNEKLFF

D gene: TRBD1
V gene: TRBV7-6
clone size: .
J gene: TRBJ2-7
CDR3 DNA: TGTGCCAGCAGCGGCCGCGGACAGGGGAGATCCTACGAGCAGTACTTC
CDR3 protein: CASSGRGQGRSYEQYF

D gene: .
V gene: TRBV25-1
clone size: few
J gene: TRBJ1-2
CDR3 DNA: TGTGCCAGCAGTGAATCGGGCGGGGAGGCGAAAGCGACCGGCTACACCTTC
CDR3 protein: CASSESGGEAKATGYTF

D gene: .
V gene: TRBV29-1
clone size: .
J gene: TRBJ1-1
CDR3 DNA: TGCAGCGTTGCCTTTCGAGGGGTGAACACTGAAGCTTTCTTT
CDR3 protein: CSVAFRGVNTEAFF

D gene: .
V gene: TRBV6-6
clone size: .
J gene: TRBJ2-3
CDR3 DNA: TGTGCCAGCAGGCGGGGAGATACGCAGTATTTT
CDR3 protein: CASRRGDTQYF

D gene: .
V gene: TRBV10-3
clone size: few
J gene: TRBJ1-5
CDR3 DNA: TGTGCCATCAGCGCCGGCGGACAGCCCCAGCATTTT
CDR3 protein: CAISAGGQPQHF

D gene: .
V gene: TRBV5-1
clone size: once
J gene: TRBJ1-5
CDR3 DNA: TGCGCCAGCAGCTTGGATCCCCAGGACGGTTACCAGCCCCAGCATTTT
CDR3 protein: CASSLDPQDGYQPQHF

D gene: .
V gene: TRBV6-5
clone size: .
J gene: TRBJ1-1
CDR3 DNA: TGTGCCAGCAGTTACTCAGGGCTGAACACTGAAGCTTTCTTT
CDR3 protein: CASSYSGLNTEAFF

D gene: .
V gene: TRBV5-1
clone size: .
J gene: TRBJ2-5
CDR3 DNA: TGCGCCAGCAGCTGGCTAAGGTCTAACCAAGAGACCCAGTACTTC
CDR3 protein: CASSWLRSNQETQYF

D gene: TRBD2
V gene: TRBV7-2
clone size: few
J gene: TRBJ2-3
CDR3 DNA: TGTGCCAGCAGCTTAGGGTGGACTAGCGGGAGCACAGATACGCAGTATTTT
CDR3 protein: CASSLGWTSGSTDTQYF

D gene: .
V gene: TRBV30
clone size: .
J gene: TRBJ1-5
CDR3 DNA: TGTGCCTGGAGTGTACTAAATCAGCCCCAGCATTTT
CDR3 protein: CAWSVLNQPQHF

D gene: TRBD1
V gene: TRBV27
clone size: .
J gene: TRBJ2-3
CDR3 DNA: TGTGCCAGCAGTTCACACAGGGGTCGCGGTACGCAGTATTTT
CDR3 protein: CASSSHRGRGTQYF

D gene: TRBD1
V gene: TRBV15
clone size: .
J gene: TRBJ2-1
CDR3 DNA: TGTGCCACCAGCAGAATAGGGCAGTCCCGGGGACAGGGGCAGTTCTTC
CDR3 protein: CATSRIGQSRGQGQFF

D gene: .
V gene: TRBV7-9
clone size: few
J gene: TRBJ2-7
CDR3 DNA: TGTGCCAGCAGCTTACTGGACCCGGTAGGGGAGCAGTACTTC
CDR3 protein: CASSLLDPVGEQYF

D gene: .
V gene: TRBV14
clone size: few
J gene: TRBJ2-3
CDR3 DNA: TGTGCCAGCAGCCGGGACCCCGGGGTAGATACGCAGTATTTT
CDR3 protein: CASSRDPGVDTQYF

D gene: .
V gene: TRBV29-1
clone size: .
J gene: TRBJ2-3
CDR3 DNA: TGCAGCGTTGTACGGTCGCATAGCACAGATACGCAGTATTTT
CDR3 protein: CSVVRSHSTDTQYF

D gene: .
V gene: TRBV28
clone size: .
J gene: TRBJ2-5
CDR3 DNA: TGTGCCAGCCAGAGCGGAAACCAAGAGACCCAGTACTTC
CDR3 protein: CASQSGNQETQYF

D gene: .
V gene: TRBV10-3
clone size: once
J gene: TRBJ2-7
CDR3 DNA: TGTGCCATCAGTGAGTACTACGAGCAGTACTTC
CDR3 protein: CAISEYYEQYF

D gene: TRBD2
V gene: TRBV18
clone size: .
J gene: TRBJ2-5
CDR3 DNA: TGTGCCAGCTCCTCGGGACTAGGGGAGACCCAGTACTTC
CDR3 protein: CASSSGLGETQYF

D gene: .
V gene: TRBV4-2
clone size: .
J gene: TRBJ2-5
CDR3 DNA: TGTGCCAGCAGCCGAGGAGTGGAGACCCAGTACTTC
CDR3 protein: CASSRGVETQYF

D gene: .
V gene: TRBV27
clone size: .
J gene: TRBJ2-3
CDR3 DNA: TGTGCCAGCAGTTCTTACAGGGCCGAAACAGATACGCAGTATTTT
CDR3 protein: CASSSYRAETDTQYF

D gene: TRBD2
V gene: TRBV29-1
clone size: few
J gene: TRBJ2-5
CDR3 DNA: TGCAGCGTTGAAGATCTACTAGCGGGAGGGCAAGAGACCCAGTACTTC
CDR3 protein: CSVEDLLAGGQETQYF

D gene: TRBD1
V gene: TRBV19
clone size: few
J gene: TRBJ1-2
CDR3 DNA: TGTGCCAGCGGTTCTTCTAGGGACAGGGTTGATGGCTACACCTTC
CDR3 protein: CASGSSRDRVDGYTF

D gene: .
V gene: TRBV29-1
clone size: .
J gene: TRBJ2-2
CDR3 DNA: TGCAGCGTTGGCTCCCCCCACAGGGTCGGCACCGGGGAGCTGTTTTTT
CDR3 protein: CSVGSPHRVGTGELFF

D gene: TRBD2
V gene: TRBV7-8
clone size: .
J gene: TRBJ2-5
CDR3 DNA: TGTGCCAGCAGCCCGAGACTAGCGGGAGGGAGTCAGTACTTC
CDR3 protein: CASSPRLAGGSQYF

D gene: TRBD2
V gene: TRBV30
clone size: .
J gene: TRBJ2-1
CDR3 DNA: TGTGCCTGGCGGGGAGGGCAGAAGCAGTTCTTC
CDR3 protein: CAWRGGQKQFF

D gene: TRBD2
V gene: TRBV5-1
clone size: .
J gene: TRBJ2-7
CDR3 DNA: TGCGCCAGCAGCTTGGAGGGACTAGCGGGAGAGCAGTACTTC
CDR3 protein: CASSLEGLAGEQYF